These T cell receptor beta chains were read from a single sample in a study of identical twins. Each CDR3 protein is one row after TCRdb ran MiXCR on the 5' RACE reads. Altogether roughly 570,000 distinct CDR3 sequences are present, around a tenth being singletons, with the ten largest covering around 3%. The same data also contributed to another study, on yellow fever vaccine responses in identical twins.

The specimen was PBMCs. These TCRs come from a woman younger than 35 in good health. Each CDR3 is given with its conserved first and last residue. The order of the fields is V gene, clone size, CDR3 protein. Clone size is stated in some rows and not others, as once, few, many or a class when expanded.

>TRBV14|few
CASSPVKGLVYNEQFF
>TRBV12-3/TRBV12-4|NA
CASTWEGVGQPQHF
>TRBV6-2/TRBV6-3|NA
CASFGLEESHEQYF
>TRBV29-1|few
CSVERLAGGGNEQFF
>TRBV5-1|many
CASSTTGGNEQFF
>TRBV29-1|NA
CSVVVPSGQSYGYTF
>TRBV27|few
CASSLSPLYRGTYNEQFF
>TRBV7-9|few
CASSLAGTVSPGTQYF
>TRBV29-1|few
CSVDEIQETQYF
>TRBV29-1|NA
CSVTSRVFEQYF
>TRBV7-8|few
CASSLGLRKNTGELFF
>TRBV12-3/TRBV12-4|NA
CASTGTGLNQPQHF
>TRBV11-2|NA
CASSLGPAGGLSYNEQFF
>TRBV12-3/TRBV12-4|NA
CASSLQRGVAGQNTGELFF
>TRBV30|NA
CAWSDGGRADEQFF
>TRBV4-3|few
CASSQGHAGETQYF
>TRBV6-1|NA
CASSRARDPTDTQYF
>TRBV7-2|few
CASRGPEYEQYF
>TRBV11-1|few
CASRLVGASGRTSTDTQYF
>TRBV20-1|many
CSARSGDPYNEQFF
>TRBV9|NA
CASSQEGGGTEAFF
>TRBV5-1|many
CASSQGLAGGPNGELFF
>TRBV7-7|few
CASSPFFREETQYF
>TRBV11-2|many
CASSSPSATGELFF
>TRBV2|few
CASRELEDIQYF
>TRBV12-3/TRBV12-4|NA
CASSPASGHPFSYEQYF
>TRBV6-1|NA
CASRDRGSQPQHF
>TRBV28|many
CAIQANYGYTF
>TRBV28|few
CASSLWARNTEAFF
>TRBV10-2|few
CASTHLGGYETQYF
>TRBV29-1|many
CSGDRTGRFYEQYF
>TRBV24-1|NA
CATSDWTGLRGSDKDTQYF
>TRBV25-1|NA
CASSEYFQDTGELFF
>TRBV20-1|NA
CSARTGVGNTLYF
>TRBV11-1|few
CASSLGAGDATWNTEAFF
>TRBV4-1|NA
CASSRIGAGATGELFF
>TRBV5-1|many
CASSLNPGLKETQYF
>TRBV7-7|many
CASSPVTPPNEQFF
>TRBV12-3/TRBV12-4|few
CASDGEGTDTQYF
>TRBV7-3|NA
CASSAISGSYNEQFF
>TRBV29-1|many
CSTWGLGTDTQYF
>TRBV5-5|many
CASSLLAGQNTGELFF
>TRBV27|NA
CASRRARGPGYEQYF
>TRBV7-7|few
CASSPGRSSTGELFF